This T cell receptor (beta chain) stems from a study of blood T cell repertoires in COVID-19. Study in general: COVID-19 samples, acute and convalescent, were from the United States, Italy and Spain. Sources were T cells, B-cell-depleted T cells, or PBMCs; the material itself was cDNA or gDNA.

J was trimmed by 2 bases and V by 4 bases; bases with no gene match: 4. This CDR3 contains 15 residues. Germline assignment: CDR1 SNHLY and CDR2 FYNNEI. Per the original methods: Amplification of reference gene primers provided the estimated nucleated cell counts. Clones were read by immunoSEQ multiplex PCR, and TCRdb kept only the in-frame ones, dropping some. From that table come the V and J calls and clone size; the DNA was used to work out D and trimming. This sample has over 100,000 clones; roughly four fifths occur once, and the top ten carry 3.3%. This rearrangement joins TRBV2 to TRBJ1-5; 8 bases fit TRBD1. This TCR was recovered from a woman older than 75 with active or convalescent COVID-19. Material for sequencing was peripheral blood. The CDR3 is CASSGQGAGNQPQHF. CDR3 DNA sequence: TGTGCCAGCAGTGGTCAGGGGGCGGGCAATCAGCCCCAGCATTTT.